Presented here are 19 T cell receptor beta chains from one specimen sequenced in a study of cytomegalovirus exposure and HLA in healthy donors. With 60 Vbeta and 13 Jbeta primers, the PCR was carried out. The data were produced by immunoSEQ multiplex PCR, yet TCRdb's version contains in-frame clones alone and is incomplete. The repertoire has 180,000 or so clones, 70% to 80% of them found once; the top ten carry 0.6% to 0.9%. Input material: PBMCs. The receptors stem from a female donor in good health and CMV-seronegative.

This chain links TRBV6-6 with TRBJ2-3, with D maybe TRBD1 (6 bases). Trimming left V 7 bases short and J 14 bases short, with 28 bases between. Per germline, CDR1 MNHNY and CDR2 SVGAGI (reference sequence). This CDR3 contains 15 residues. The CDR3 loop reads CASTRLGLTGGVWYF. The CDR3 bases are TGTGCCAGCACCCGCCTCGGACTTACTGGGGGCGTATGGTATTTT.

This clone was recorded a few times. This sequence joins TRBV12-5 and TRBJ2-1, with D possibly matching TRBD1 (6 bases). In germline, CDR1 is LGHNT, CDR2 FRNRAP. V lost 8 bases to trimming and J lost 0 bases, with 14 bases between them. The CDR3 loop spans 15 amino acids. The CDR3: CASQPGAISYNEQFF. The CDR3 coding sequence is TGTGCTAGTCAACCAGGGGCGATCTCCTACAATGAGCAGTTCTTC.

The sample holds a few counts of this clone. The chain recombines TRBV6-5 with TRBJ1-6; D gene unclear. The CDR3 contains 14 residues. CDR1 MNHEY and CDR2 SVGAGI come from the germline V gene. Trimming took 0 bases from V and 6 from J, leaving 6 bases between them. For the CDR3, the DNA is TGTGCCAGCAGTTACTCGGAGGGTAATTCACCCCTCCACTTT. This sequence encodes CASSYSEGNSPLHF.

Regarding this clone: One junction end does not reproduce the germline sequence, and a read error may be involved. The chain has TRBV2 and TRBJ2-7, with TRBD1 matching over 10 bases. Per the germline V gene, CDR1 is SNHLY and CDR2 is FYNNEI. CDR3 length: 18 residues. CDR3 residues: CASRGGDRGLLRSFEQYF. CDR3 nucleotide sequence: TGTGCCAGCAGGGGGGGGGACAGGGGACTCCTACGTTCCTTCGAGCAGTACTTC.

This clone is a singleton in its sample. The chain carries TRBV7-3 and TRBJ1-2; 8 nucleotides agree with TRBD1. The CDR3 extends over 16 amino acids. Trimming at V came to 5 bases and at J to 2 bases, leaving 10 bases not matched to a gene. Germline CDR1 reads SGHTA; CDR2 reads FQGTGA. DNA for the CDR3: TGTGCCAGCAGCCCCTCCCCGACAGGGGAGAACTATGGCTACACCTTC. Protein: CASSPSPTGENYGYTF.

This chain joins TRBV9 and TRBJ2-1, with TRBD2 identical over 13 bases. The CDR3 totals 19 residues. CDR1 and CDR2 (germline): SGDLS, YYNGEE. The ends lost 1 base at V and 2 bases at J; junction bases unmatched: 9. The CDR3 DNA follows: TGTGCCAGCAGCGTAAGGGGCGGCGGACTAGCGGGGGCCTACAATGAGCAGTTCTTC. Translation: CASSVRGGGLAGAYNEQFF.

This clone occurred a few times. The J gene is TRBJ2-5, the V gene TRBV21-1; TRBD1 is the table's D call and was not checked against the DNA. TRBV21-1 is a known pseudogene. This CDR3 contains 16 residues. CDR3 amino acids: CASSRADRAYQETQYF. CDR3 bases: TGTGCCAGCAGCAGGGCGGACAGGGCCTACCAAGAGACCCAGTACTTC.

The chain joins TRBV7-6 to TRBJ2-1; D remains ambiguous. V was shortened by 1 base and J by 9 bases, with 10 bases between the two germline ends. Germline CDR1 SGHVS, CDR2 FNYEAQ. The CDR3 totals 13 residues. The CDR3 coding sequence is TGTGCCAGCAGCTTAGAGGTCCCAGGTGAGCAGTTCTTC. The encoded protein is CASSLEVPGEQFF.

The chain combines TRBV29-1 with TRBJ2-7, with 9 bases that match TRBD1. There are 14 residues in the CDR3. V lost 2 bases, J lost 3 bases, and 5 bases stayed unmatched. Germline lookup yields CDR1 SQVTM and CDR2 ANQGSEA. The CDR3 DNA follows: TGCAGCGTTGAATCTCGGGACAGGGTCTACGAGCAGTACTTC. Protein product: CSVESRDRVYEQYF.

The chain links TRBV19 to TRBJ2-1; 10 nucleotides agree with TRBD1. The CDR3 is 14 residues long. The trim removed 7 bases at V and 6 bases at J, leaving 6 bases unmatched. Germline V gene sequence: CDR1 LNHDA, CDR2 SQIVND (reference sequence). The CDR3 bases are TGTGCCAGTATTCGGACAGGGGGTAGCAATGAGCAGTTCTTC. It is translated as CASIRTGGSNEQFF.

This chain connects TRBV6-5 to TRBJ1-3; maybe TRBD1 (5 bases). Trimming stripped 6 bases from V and 0 bases from J, with 12 bases between. Germline V gene sequence: CDR1 MNHEY, CDR2 SVGAGI. The CDR3 sequence is 15 residues long. The CDR3 sequence is CASSGGRFSGNTIYF. The CDR3, as DNA: TGTGCCAGCAGCGGGGGACGGTTCTCTGGAAACACCATATATTTT.

This clone has just a few counts. This rearrangement joins TRBV29-1 to TRBJ2-2, with a tentative D call TRBD2 (6 bases). Looked up from germline, CDR1 is SQVTM and CDR2 is ANQGSEA. V lost 4 bases and J lost 2, with 11 bases in between. The CDR3 extends over 14 amino acids. The CDR3 sequence: CSVVLARNTGELFF. CDR3 sequence (DNA): TGCAGCGTTGTTCTAGCGAGAAACACCGGGGAGCTGTTTTTT.

This clone has only one observation. The chain joins TRBV9 to TRBJ2-1, with 7 positions matching TRBD2. Per the germline V gene, CDR1 is SGDLS and CDR2 is YYNGEE. The CDR3 sequence is 16 residues long. With V trimmed by 6 bases and J by 4 bases, 13 bases remained unmatched. This CDR3 is CASTPSSSGSYNEQFF. CDR3 nucleotide sequence: TGTGCCAGCACCCCTTCCTCTAGCGGATCATACAATGAGCAGTTCTTC.

The V call is TRBV4-1, the J call TRBJ1-1, with 8 bases aligning to TRBD1. V trimming: 3 bases; J trimming: 10 bases; junction bases outside the gene matches: 13. Per the germline V gene, CDR1 is MGHRA and CDR2 is YSYEKL. CDR3 length: 15 amino acids. CDR3 sequence reads: CASSHLTKDRGRAFF. The CDR3 nucleotides are TGCGCCAGCAGCCACCTGACCAAAGACAGGGGCAGAGCTTTCTTT.

The J gene is TRBJ1-5, the V gene TRBV19, with a possible D match to TRBD1 (5 bases). The V end was cut by 3 bases, the J end by 0 bases, with 18 bases between. The V gene's germline CDR1 is LNHDA and CDR2 SQIVND (reference sequence). The CDR3 is 18 amino acids. This chain's CDR3 is CASSIGALTSYSNQPQHF. CDR3 DNA sequence: TGTGCCAGTAGTATTGGGGCCTTAACTAGCTATAGCAATCAGCCCCAGCATTTT.

J is TRBJ2-3 and V is TRBV7-2, with D uncertain. Trimming pared 8 bases from V and 8 bases from J, leaving 14 bases between. Per the germline V gene, CDR1 is SGHTA and CDR2 is FQGNSA. There are 12 residues in the CDR3. The CDR3 coding sequence is TGTGCCAGCGGGCGTGGTGAGATTACGCAGTATTTT. The encoded protein is CASGRGEITQYF.

V gene TRBV5-1 combines with J gene TRBJ2-7; 7 nucleotides match TRBD1. The J segment lost 3 bases and the V segment lost 4 bases, leaving 4 bases of the junction unmatched. The CDR3 sequence is 13 residues long. Germline V lookup: CDR1 SGHRS, CDR2 YFSETQ. CDR3 nucleotide sequence: TGCGCCAGCAGCACCGGGACAGACTACGAGCAGTACTTC. Protein sequence: CASSTGTDYEQYF.

This clone was found a few times. CDR3 bases: TGCGCCAGCAGCCTGGGATCCGGGACTAGCAGCCACGAGCAGTACTTC. The encoded protein is CASSLGSGTSSHEQYF. The chain couples TRBV4-3 to TRBJ2-7; 9 nucleotides agree with TRBD2. There are 16 residues in the CDR3. V lost 4 bases and J lost 5; bases outside the gene matches: 12. Germline V gene sequence: CDR1 LGHNA, CDR2 YSLEER.

This clone was observed a few times. The J gene is TRBJ2-7, the V gene TRBV5-4, with a possible D match to TRBD2 (5 bases). Germline V gives CDR1 SGHNT, CDR2 YYREEE (reference sequence). Trimming took off 0 bases at V and 2 bases at J, with 15 bases between the two ends. The CDR3 has 16 residues. In nucleotides, the CDR3 is TGTGCCAGCAGCTTGGATTCTGGTGGACTTACCTACGAGCAGTACTTC. Translating gives CASSLDSGGLTYEQYF.